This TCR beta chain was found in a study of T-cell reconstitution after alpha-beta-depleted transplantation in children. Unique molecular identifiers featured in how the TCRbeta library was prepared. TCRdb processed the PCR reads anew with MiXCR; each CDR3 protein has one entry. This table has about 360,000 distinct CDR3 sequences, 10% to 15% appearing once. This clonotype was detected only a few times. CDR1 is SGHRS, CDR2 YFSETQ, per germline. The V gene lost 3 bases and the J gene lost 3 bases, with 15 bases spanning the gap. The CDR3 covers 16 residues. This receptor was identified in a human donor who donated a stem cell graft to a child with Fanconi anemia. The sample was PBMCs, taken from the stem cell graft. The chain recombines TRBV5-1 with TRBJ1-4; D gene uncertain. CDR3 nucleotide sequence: TGCGCCAGCAGCTCGGGCCCGGCGCGGGCTAATGAAAAACTGTTTTTT. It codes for CASSSGPARANEKLFF.